This T cell receptor (beta chain) was documented in a study of Tregs in tolerant kidney transplant recipients. Study summary: Recipients received nonmyeloablative bone marrow transplants from related graft donors, with transient mixed chimerism.

General study points: Activated donor B cell expansion appeared to reveal the most relevant donor-specific TCRbeta repertoire. This study did not directly address biological reproducibility.

The CDR3 spans 13 residues. CDR1 MDHEN and CDR2 SYDVKM come from the germline V gene. The V end lost 3 bases, the J end lost 3 bases, and 8 bases lay between the germline ends. Thawed PBMCs were FACS-sorted into unstimulated CD4+CD25+CD127- regulatory T cells, CD4+CD25- non-regulatory cells, CD4 and CD8 cells. Data came from immunoSEQ multiplex PCR; TCRdb stores just in-frame clones and leaves some out. The top ten clones hold 0.46% of a sample with about 87,000 clones, roughly 93% of them seen once. As to this clone: No antigen is known for it.

The sample in question was CD4+ T cells from blood, obtained before the transplant. This receptor was obtained from a human donor who received a combined kidney and bone marrow transplant. This chain connects TRBV28 to TRBJ1-2; D is uncertain. The CDR3 nucleotides are TGTGCCAGCAGTTTGAGTCGGGACTATGGCTACACCTTC. This sequence encodes CASSLSRDYGYTF.